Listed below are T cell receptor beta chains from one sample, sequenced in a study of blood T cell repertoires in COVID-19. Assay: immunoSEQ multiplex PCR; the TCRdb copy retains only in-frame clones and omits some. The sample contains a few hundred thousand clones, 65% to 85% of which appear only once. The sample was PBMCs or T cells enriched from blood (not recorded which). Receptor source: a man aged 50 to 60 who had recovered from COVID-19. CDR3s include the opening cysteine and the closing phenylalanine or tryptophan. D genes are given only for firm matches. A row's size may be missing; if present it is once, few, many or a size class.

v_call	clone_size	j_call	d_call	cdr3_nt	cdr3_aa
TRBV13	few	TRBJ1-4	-	TGTGCCAGCAGCTCAAGACCTCTTGGGGCCTATGTGGCTAATGAAAAACTGTTTTTT	CASSSRPLGAYVANEKLFF
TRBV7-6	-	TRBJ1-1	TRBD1	TGTGCCAGCAGCTTAGCAGGAGGGGGCGTCGCTGAAGCTTTCTTT	CASSLAGGGVAEAFF
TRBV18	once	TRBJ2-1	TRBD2	TGTGCCAGCTCACAGCGGGAGAACAATGAGCAGTTCTTC	CASSQRENNEQFF
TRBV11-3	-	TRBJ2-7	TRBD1	TGTGCCAGCAGCACAGGACAGGTTCCAAGCGAGCAGTACTTC	CASSTGQVPSEQYF
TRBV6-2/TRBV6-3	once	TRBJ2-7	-	TGTGCCAGCAGCCCCCCACCGCCTGGTCGGGAGCAGTACTTC	CASSPPPPGREQYF
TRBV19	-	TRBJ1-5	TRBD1	TGTGCCAGTACCACACGACAGGGAGTAGCTCAGCCCCAGCATTTT	CASTTRQGVAQPQHF
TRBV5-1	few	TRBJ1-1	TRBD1	TGCGCCAGCACCTCGACAGGGCCGAACACTGAAGCTTTCTTT	CASTSTGPNTEAFF
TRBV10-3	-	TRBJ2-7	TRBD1	TGTGCCATCAGTGAGTCGAGACAGGGGGAGGGCGAGCAGTACTTC	CAISESRQGEGEQYF
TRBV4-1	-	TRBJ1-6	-	TGCGCCAGCAGCCCCAGCACCCAGACTCTTCCACCCCTCCACTTT	CASSPSTQTLPPLHF
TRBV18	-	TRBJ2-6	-	TGTGCCAGCTCACAGTGGGGGGTCAGCTCTGGGGCCAACGTCCTGACTTTC	CASSQWGVSSGANVLTF
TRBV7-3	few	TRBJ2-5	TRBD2	TGTGCCAGCAGCTCAAGCGGGAAGATTGGAGAGACCCAGTACTTC	CASSSSGKIGETQYF
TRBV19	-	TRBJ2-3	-	TGTGCCAGTAGTAAAACCGAGCGAAGCACAGATACGCAGTATTTT	CASSKTERSTDTQYF
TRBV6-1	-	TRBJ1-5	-	TGTGCCAGCAGTGAACTTCCCGGGTTCGGTCAGCCCCAGCATTTT	CASSELPGFGQPQHF
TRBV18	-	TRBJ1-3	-	TGTGCCAGCTCCCGCGTTCTTGTCTCTGGAAACACCATATATTTT	CASSRVLVSGNTIYF
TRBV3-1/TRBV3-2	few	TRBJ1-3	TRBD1	TGTGCCAGCGAAAGTACCACAGGGGCTCGCAACACCATATATTTT	CASESTTGARNTIYF
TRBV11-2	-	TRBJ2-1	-	TGTGCCAGCAGCAGCGTCCAAGAGCAGTTCTTC	CASSSVQEQFF
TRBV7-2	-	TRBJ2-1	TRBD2	TGTGCCAGCAGCAGGTTAGCGGGGGGGCTCAATGAGCAGTTCTTC	CASSRLAGGLNEQFF
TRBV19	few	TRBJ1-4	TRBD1	TGTGCCACTGCCGGCGACAGGGATGAAAAACTGTTTTTT	CATAGDRDEKLFF
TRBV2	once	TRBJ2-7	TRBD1	TGTGCCAGCAGTGGTGGACAGGGTCCCTACGAGCAGTACTTC	CASSGGQGPYEQYF
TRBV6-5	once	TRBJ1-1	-	TGTGCCAGCAGTTACCCCGGGGGCACTGAAGCTTTCTTT	CASSYPGGTEAFF
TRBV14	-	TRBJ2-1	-	TGTGCCAGCAGCCAAGATCCTGGGGCCGTCTACAATGAGCAGTTCTTC	CASSQDPGAVYNEQFF
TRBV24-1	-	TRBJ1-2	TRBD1	TGTGCCACCAGGGGCAGGGGGCCCTATGGCTACACCTTC	CATRGRGPYGYTF
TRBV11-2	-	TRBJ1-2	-	TGTGCCAGCAGCTTAGATCGGGGGGTAGCTAACTATGGCTACACCTTC	CASSLDRGVANYGYTF
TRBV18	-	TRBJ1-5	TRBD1	TGTGCCAGCTCATTCACAGGGGGCGCCGATAGCAATCAGCCCCAGCATTTT	CASSFTGGADSNQPQHF
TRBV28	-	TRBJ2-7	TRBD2	TGTGCCAGTTTAGCGGGAGGGTCGTACGAGCAGTACTTC	CASLAGGSYEQYF
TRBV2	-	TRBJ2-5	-	TGTGCCAGCAGTGGACGAGGGGGTGGGGAGACCCAGTACTTC	CASSGRGGGETQYF
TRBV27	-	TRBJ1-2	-	TGTGCCAGCAGTTTTCGCGCGGGGGGTTATGGCTACACCTTC	CASSFRAGGYGYTF
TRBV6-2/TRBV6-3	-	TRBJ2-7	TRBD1	TGTGCCAGCAGCCGGACAGGGGCCGGACTCTCCTACGAGCAGTACTTC	CASSRTGAGLSYEQYF